What follows are 6 T cell receptor beta chains derived from one specimen sequenced in a study of T cells in localized non-small cell lung cancer. Libraries were prepared by immunoSEQ multiplex PCR; TCRdb keeps only in-frame clonotypes and omits some of them. The repertoire holds about 5,900 clones, roughly a quarter seen once, with approximately 9.8% in the top ten. The sequenced sample was lung tumor tissue, obtained before any cancer treatment. Receptors were obtained from a female donor over 55 with stage I lung adenocarcinoma.

The V and J genes are TRBV28 and TRBJ2-2; the D gene is possibly TRBD2 (5 bases). Trimming cost V 4 bases and J 4 bases, with 19 bases left between them. The CDR3 is 17 residues long. From germline, CDR1 is MDHEN and CDR2 SYDVKM. DNA of the CDR3: TGTGCCAGCAGTTCAAGGTGGCGGGCCTTAGGCACCGGGGAGCTGTTTTTT. Translating gives CASSSRWRALGTGELFF.

This clone is medium-sized (0.01 to 0.1%). The chain employs TRBV11-3 and TRBJ1-1; maybe TRBD1 (5 bases). CDR3 length: 17 amino acids. The germline V gene encodes CDR1 SGHNT and CDR2 YENEEA. Deletions cut 5 bases from V and 0 bases from J, with 19 bases between. CDR3: CASSRAGEDALNTEAFF. The CDR3 DNA is TGTGCCAGCAGCCGCGCGGGGGAGGACGCCCTGAACACTGAAGCTTTCTTT. The variable domain in full, completed from reference TRBV11-3 and TRBJ1-1, reads EAGVVQSPRYKIIEKKQPVAFWCNPISGHNTLYWYLQNLGQGPELLIRYENEEAVDDSQLPKDRFSAERLKGVDSTLKIQPAELGDSAVYLCASSRAGEDALNTEAFFGQGTRLTVV.

This clone is medium-sized in the sample. V gene TRBV6-8 combines with J gene TRBJ1-1; the match to TRBD1 covers 7 bases. The CDR3 is 14 residues long. Germline CDR1 reads MNHGY; CDR2 reads SAAAGT. V lost 3 bases and J lost 6; bases outside the gene matches: 7. CDR3 region: CASSYNRGLPEAFF. The CDR3 DNA reads as TGTGCCAGCAGTTATAACAGGGGCCTCCCTGAAGCTTTCTTT.

This sequence joins TRBV19 and TRBJ2-7; D gene uncertain. This CDR3 region has 16 residues. Germline-derived CDR1 and CDR2 are LNHDA and SQIVND (reference sequence). V lost 3 bases and J 2 bases, leaving 17 bases between the germline ends. The CDR3 is CASSIPTTAGPYEQYF. Written as DNA, the CDR3 is TGTGCCAGTAGTATTCCGACAACGGCTGGCCCCTACGAGCAGTACTTC.

This clone is categorized as medium-sized. This chain uses TRBV9 with TRBJ1-1; D possibly corresponds to TRBD1 (6 bases). Germline V gene sequence: CDR1 SGDLS, CDR2 YYNGEE. The CDR3 length is 13 residues. Trimming stripped 5 bases from V and 6 bases from J, with 14 bases between. The CDR3 reads CASSVQGFSEAFF. Written as DNA, the CDR3 is TGTGCCAGCAGTGTTCAGGGGTTCTCTGAAGCTTTCTTT.

This clone was counted only a few times. V usage is TRBV11-3 and J usage is TRBJ2-3; the match to TRBD1 covers 9 bases. The J segment lost 5 bases and the V segment lost 5 bases, leaving 5 bases of the junction unmatched. CDR1 and CDR2 from the germline V gene are SGHNT and YENEEA. The CDR3 is made up of 14 amino acids. CDR3 nucleotide sequence: TGTGCCAGCAGCCAACAGGGGGCTTTAGATACGCAGTATTTT. It is translated as CASSQQGALDTQYF.